One and the same sample provided the 9 T cell receptor beta chains below, sequenced in a study of T cells after yellow fever vaccination. Each CDR3 protein gets one entry after TCRdb re-called the 5' RACE reads with MiXCR. The table includes roughly 150,000 distinct CDR3 sequences, approximately 6.6% detected once. The sequencing here drew on CD4+ T cells sorted from PBMCs, taken 10 days after the yellow fever booster vaccination. These receptors all stem from a man under 40 who received the YFV17D yellow fever vaccine.

Many counts were recorded for this clonotype. V usage is TRBV24-1 and J usage is TRBJ2-3, with D perhaps matching TRBD1 (6 bases). The CDR3 loop spans 16 amino acids. The V and J ends lost 4 bases and 0 bases respectively, with 13 bases between them. From germline, CDR1 is KGHDR and CDR2 SFDVKD. The DNA of the CDR3 is TGTGCCACCAGTGACGCTGACAGGACCAGCACAGATACGCAGTATTTT. Translated, it gives CATSDADRTSTDTQYF.

For this clonotype: Just one base apart from a much larger clone, this may be a read error. V usage is TRBV2 and J usage is TRBJ2-5; 10 nucleotides line up with TRBD2. The CDR3 runs to 15 residues. The germline V gene encodes CDR1 SNHLY and CDR2 FYNNEI. CDR3 residues: CASSEVLAGAETKYF. The CDR3 DNA reads as TGTGCCAGCAGTGAGGTCCTAGCGGGAGCAGAGACCAAGTACTTC.

In this sample, this clonotype turned up many times. CDR3 in amino acids: CASSLSGSSYNEQFF. As DNA, the CDR3 is TGTGCCAGCAGCTTATCGGGGAGCTCCTACAATGAGCAGTTCTTC. V usage is TRBV7-2 and J usage is TRBJ2-1, with D tentatively TRBD2 (5 bases). CDR1 SGHTA and CDR2 FQGNSA come from the germline V gene. This CDR3 spans 15 amino acids. V was pared by 2 bases and J by 0 bases, with 8 bases between.

This clonotype has at least ten counts. The chain employs TRBV6-5 and TRBJ2-5, with D possibly TRBD2 on 5 matching bases. This CDR3 contains 15 residues. In germline, CDR1 is MNHEY, CDR2 SVGAGI. V dropped 0 bases and J dropped 5 bases, with 13 bases sitting between them. CDR3 in amino acids: CASSYSKGSGETQYF. The CDR3 DNA sequence: TGTGCCAGCAGTTACTCGAAGGGCAGCGGCGAGACCCAGTACTTC.

This clonotype was seen ten or more times. The genes are TRBV7-6 and TRBJ2-1; the D is unclear. Germline CDR1 is SGHVS and CDR2 is FNYEAQ. This CDR3 contains 15 residues. The V end was cut by 1 base, the J end by 0 bases, with 7 bases between. The CDR3 loop is CASSLGLLSYNEQFF. As DNA, the CDR3 is TGTGCCAGCAGCTTAGGTCTCCTCTCCTACAATGAGCAGTTCTTC.

Notes on this clonotype: One base away lies a much larger clone, so this may be a sequencing read error. The rearrangement joins TRBV7-2 to TRBJ2-3, with TRBD2 matching 11 bases. The CDR3 totals 17 residues. The germline V gene encodes CDR1 SGHTA and CDR2 FQGNSA. Trimming removed 8 bases from V and 0 bases from J; junction bases left unmatched: 10. The CDR3 here is CASGSAGTSGSTDTQYF. As DNA, the CDR3 is TGTGCCAGCGGCTCCGCGGGGACTAGCGGCAGCACAGATACGCAGTATTTT.

This clonotype was recorded many times. The CDR3 bases are TGCGCCAGCAGCGCTGGACAGCCGGGGGGAGATACGCAGTATTTT. It yields the protein CASSAGQPGGDTQYF. The V and J genes are TRBV5-1 and TRBJ2-3, with a weak D call TRBD2 (7 bases). Germline values: CDR1 SGHRS, CDR2 YFSETQ. The ends were cut back, 4 bases at V and 5 bases at J, with 17 bases in the middle. The CDR3 length is 15 residues.

This clonotype was found many times. The CDR3 bases are TGTGCCAGCAGCTTTAAGAGGACGGACTCCTACGAGCAGTACTTC. Protein product: CASSFKRTDSYEQYF. V gene TRBV11-2 combines with J gene TRBJ2-7, with no clear D. V was shortened by 3 bases and J by 0 bases, with 12 bases between the two germline ends. This CDR3 comprises 15 residues. Germline V lookup: CDR1 SGHAT, CDR2 FQNNGV.

This clonotype was counted ten times or more. The V call is TRBV6-2 or TRBV6-3, the J call TRBJ2-1, with 8 bases aligning to TRBD2. The germline gives CDR1 MNHEY, CDR2 SVGEGT. CDR3 size: 16 residues. Trimming at V came to 2 bases and at J to 2 bases, leaving 5 bases not matched to a gene. CDR3 sequence reads: CASSYVAGGPYNEQFF. The CDR3 bases are TGTGCCAGCAGTTACGTGGCGGGAGGCCCCTACAATGAGCAGTTCTTC.